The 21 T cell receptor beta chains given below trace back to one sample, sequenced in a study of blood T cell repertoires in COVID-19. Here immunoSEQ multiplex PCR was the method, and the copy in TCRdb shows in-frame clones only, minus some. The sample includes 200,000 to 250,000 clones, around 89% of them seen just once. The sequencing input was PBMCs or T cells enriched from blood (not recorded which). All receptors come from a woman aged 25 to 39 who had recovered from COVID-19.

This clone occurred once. In DNA, the CDR3 is TGTGCCAGCAGTTTCCGAAGCAACTTTGCCTACGAGCAGTACTTC. Residues: CASSFRSNFAYEQYF. The rearrangement links TRBV27 to TRBJ2-7; D gene uncertain. The CDR3 sequence is 15 residues long. Germline V gives CDR1 MNHEY, CDR2 SMNVEV (reference sequence). Deletions cut 3 bases from V and 2 bases from J, with 14 bases between.

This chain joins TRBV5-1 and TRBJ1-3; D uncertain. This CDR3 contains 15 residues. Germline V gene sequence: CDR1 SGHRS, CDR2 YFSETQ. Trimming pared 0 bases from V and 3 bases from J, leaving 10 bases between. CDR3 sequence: CASSLAGGLGNTIYF. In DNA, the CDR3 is TGCGCCAGCAGCTTGGCCGGCGGACTTGGAAACACCATATATTTT.

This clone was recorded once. The CDR3 nucleotides read TGTGCCAGCAGCTTGGTAACAAACTACGAGCAGTACTTC. Translated: CASSLVTNYEQYF. The rearrangement uses TRBV5-6 and TRBJ2-7; D call uncertain. V was clipped by 0 bases and J by 3 bases, with 7 bases between them. Germline V gene lookup returns CDR1 SGHDT and CDR2 YYEEEE. The CDR3 spans 13 residues.

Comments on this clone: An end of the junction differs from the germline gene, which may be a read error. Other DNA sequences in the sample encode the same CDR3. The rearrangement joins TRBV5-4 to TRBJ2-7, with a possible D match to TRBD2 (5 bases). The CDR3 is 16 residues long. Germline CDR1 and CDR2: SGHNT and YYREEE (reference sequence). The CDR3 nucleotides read TGTGCCAGCAGCTTGCTTACTTTCGCGGGTCTCTACGAGCAGTATTTC. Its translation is CASSLLTFAGLYEQYF.

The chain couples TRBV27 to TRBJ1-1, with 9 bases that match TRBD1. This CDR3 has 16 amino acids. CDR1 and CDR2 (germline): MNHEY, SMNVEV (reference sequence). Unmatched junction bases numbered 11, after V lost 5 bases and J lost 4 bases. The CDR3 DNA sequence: TGTGCCAGCAGTACAGCCGGGACAGGGTTGGCCACTGAAGCTTTCTTT. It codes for CASSTAGTGLATEAFF.

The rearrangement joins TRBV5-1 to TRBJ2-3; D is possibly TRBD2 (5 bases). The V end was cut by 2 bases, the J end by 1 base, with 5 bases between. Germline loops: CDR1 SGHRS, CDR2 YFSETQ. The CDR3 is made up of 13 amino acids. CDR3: CASSFGGTDTQYF. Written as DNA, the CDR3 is TGCGCCAGCAGCTTCGGGGGCACAGATACGCAGTATTTT.

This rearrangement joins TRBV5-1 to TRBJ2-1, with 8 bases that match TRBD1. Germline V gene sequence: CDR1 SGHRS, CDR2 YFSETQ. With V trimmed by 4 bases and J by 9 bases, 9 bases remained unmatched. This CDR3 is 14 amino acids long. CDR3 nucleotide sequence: TGCGCCAGCAGCGCGACAGGGGTGAGGGGTGAGCAGTTCTTC. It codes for CASSATGVRGEQFF. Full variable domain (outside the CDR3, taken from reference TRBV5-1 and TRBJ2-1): KAGVTQTPRYLIKTRGQQVTLSCSPISGHRSVSWYQQTPGQGLQFLFEYFSETQRNKGNFPGRFSGRQFSNSRSEMNVSTLELGDSALYLCASSATGVRGEQFFGPGTRLTVL.

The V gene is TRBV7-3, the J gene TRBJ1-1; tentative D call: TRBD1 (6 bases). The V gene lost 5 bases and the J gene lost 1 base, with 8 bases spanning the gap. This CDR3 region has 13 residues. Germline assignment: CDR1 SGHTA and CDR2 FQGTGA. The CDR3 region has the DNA TGTGCCAGCAGCGGACAGACGAACACTGAAGCTTTCTTT. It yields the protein CASSGQTNTEAFF. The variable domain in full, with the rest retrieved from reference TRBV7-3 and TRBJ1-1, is GAGVSQTPSNKVTEKGKYVELRCDPISGHTALYWYRQSLGQGPEFLIYFQGTGAADDSGLPNDRFFAVRPEGSVSTLKIQRTERGDSAVYLCASSGQTNTEAFFGQGTRLTVV.

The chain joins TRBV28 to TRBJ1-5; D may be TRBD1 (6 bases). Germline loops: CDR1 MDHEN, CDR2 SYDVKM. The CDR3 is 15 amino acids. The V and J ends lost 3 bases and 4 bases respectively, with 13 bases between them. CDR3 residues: CASSFQDRRNQPQHF. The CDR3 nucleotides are TGTGCCAGCAGTTTCCAGGACAGACGGAATCAGCCCCAGCATTTT.

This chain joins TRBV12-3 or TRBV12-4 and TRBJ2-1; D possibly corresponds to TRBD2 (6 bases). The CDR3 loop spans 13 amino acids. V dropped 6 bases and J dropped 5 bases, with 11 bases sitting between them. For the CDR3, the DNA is TGTGCCAGCAGCCCTCGGACTAACAATGAGCAGTTCTTC. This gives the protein CASSPRTNNEQFF.

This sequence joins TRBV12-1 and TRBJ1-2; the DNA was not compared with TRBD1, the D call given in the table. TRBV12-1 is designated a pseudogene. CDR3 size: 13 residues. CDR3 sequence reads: CASSYSRQSGYTF. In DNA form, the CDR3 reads TGTGCCAGCAGCTACTCTAGACAGTCAGGCTACACCTTC.

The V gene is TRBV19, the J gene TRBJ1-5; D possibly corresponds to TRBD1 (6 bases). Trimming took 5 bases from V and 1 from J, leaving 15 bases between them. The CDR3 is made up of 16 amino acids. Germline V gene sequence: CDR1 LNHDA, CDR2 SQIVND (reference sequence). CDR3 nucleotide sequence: TGTGCCAGTAGTCCTCCGGGGACATCAAGCAATCAGCCCCAGCATTTT. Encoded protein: CASSPPGTSSNQPQHF.

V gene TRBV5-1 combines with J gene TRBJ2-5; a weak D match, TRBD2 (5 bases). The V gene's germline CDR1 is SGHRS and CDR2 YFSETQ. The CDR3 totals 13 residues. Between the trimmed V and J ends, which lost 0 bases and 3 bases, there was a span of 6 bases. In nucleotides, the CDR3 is TGCGCCAGCAGCTTGGTCGGGGAAGAGACCCAGTACTTC. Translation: CASSLVGEETQYF.

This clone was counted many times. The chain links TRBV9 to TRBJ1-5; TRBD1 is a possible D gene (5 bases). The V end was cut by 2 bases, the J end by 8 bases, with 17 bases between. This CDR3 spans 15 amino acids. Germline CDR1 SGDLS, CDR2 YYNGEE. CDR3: CASSVSGAVTEPQHF. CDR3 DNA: TGTGCCAGCAGCGTCAGTGGGGCCGTGACCGAGCCCCAGCATTTT.

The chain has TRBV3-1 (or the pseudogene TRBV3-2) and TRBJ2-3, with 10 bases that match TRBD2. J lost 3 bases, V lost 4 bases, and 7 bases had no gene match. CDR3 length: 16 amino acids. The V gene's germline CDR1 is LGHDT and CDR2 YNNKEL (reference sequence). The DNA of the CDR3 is TGTGCCAGCAGCCTCTCTCCGGGACTAGCGACAGATACGCAGTATTTT. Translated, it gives CASSLSPGLATDTQYF.

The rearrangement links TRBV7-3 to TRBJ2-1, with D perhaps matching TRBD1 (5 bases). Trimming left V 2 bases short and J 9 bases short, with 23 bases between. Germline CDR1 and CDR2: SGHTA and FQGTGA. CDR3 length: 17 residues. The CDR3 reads CASSLGGNAGYGFEQFF. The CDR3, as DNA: TGTGCCAGCAGCTTAGGTGGGAATGCAGGGTATGGTTTTGAGCAGTTCTTC. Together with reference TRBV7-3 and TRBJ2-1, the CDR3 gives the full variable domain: GAGVSQTPSNKVTEKGKYVELRCDPISGHTALYWYRQSLGQGPEFLIYFQGTGAADDSGLPNDRFFAVRPEGSVSTLKIQRTERGDSAVYLCASSLGGNAGYGFEQFFGPGTRLTVL.

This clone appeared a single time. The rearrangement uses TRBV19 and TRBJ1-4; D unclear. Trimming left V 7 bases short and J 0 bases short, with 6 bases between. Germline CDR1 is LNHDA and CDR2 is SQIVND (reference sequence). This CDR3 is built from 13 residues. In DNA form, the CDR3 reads TGTGCCAGTACAGCGACAACTAATGAAAAACTGTTTTTT. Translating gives CASTATTNEKLFF. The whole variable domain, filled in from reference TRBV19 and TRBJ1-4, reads DGGITQSPKYLFRKEGQNVTLSCEQNLNHDAMYWYRQDPGQGLRLIYYSQIVNDFQKGDIAEGYSVSREKKESFPLTVTSAQKNPTAFYLCASTATTNEKLFFGSGTQLSVL.

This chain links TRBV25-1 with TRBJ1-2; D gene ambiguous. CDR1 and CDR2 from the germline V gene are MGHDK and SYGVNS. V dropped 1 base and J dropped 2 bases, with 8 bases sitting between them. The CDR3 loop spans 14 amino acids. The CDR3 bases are TGTGCCAGCAGTGAATTAACAGCAAACTATGGCTACACCTTC. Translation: CASSELTANYGYTF.

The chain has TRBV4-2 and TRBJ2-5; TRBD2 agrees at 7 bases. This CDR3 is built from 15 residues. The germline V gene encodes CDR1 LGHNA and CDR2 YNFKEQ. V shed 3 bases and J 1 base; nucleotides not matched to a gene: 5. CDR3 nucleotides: TGTGCCAGCAGCCAGACGGGGGGTCTCCAAGAGACCCAGTACTTC. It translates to CASSQTGGLQETQYF.

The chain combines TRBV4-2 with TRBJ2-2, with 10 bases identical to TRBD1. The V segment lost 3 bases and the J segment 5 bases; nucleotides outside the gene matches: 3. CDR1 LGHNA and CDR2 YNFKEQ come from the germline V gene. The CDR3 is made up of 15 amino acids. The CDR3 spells CASSQGTGETGELFF. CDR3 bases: TGTGCCAGCAGCCAGGGGACAGGGGAGACCGGGGAGCTGTTTTTT.

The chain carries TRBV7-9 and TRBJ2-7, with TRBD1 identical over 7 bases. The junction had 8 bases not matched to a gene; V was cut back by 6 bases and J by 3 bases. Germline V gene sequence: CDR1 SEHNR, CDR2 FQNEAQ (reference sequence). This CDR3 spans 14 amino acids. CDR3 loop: CASRQTGTDYEQYF. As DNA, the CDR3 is TGTGCCAGCAGGCAGACCGGGACAGACTACGAGCAGTACTTC. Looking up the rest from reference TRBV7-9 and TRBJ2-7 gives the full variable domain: DTGVSQNPRHKITKRGQNVTFRCDPISEHNRLYWYRQTLGQGPEFLTYFQNEAQLEKSRLLSDRFSAERPKGSFSTLEIQRTEQGDSAMYLCASRQTGTDYEQYFGPGTRLTVT.